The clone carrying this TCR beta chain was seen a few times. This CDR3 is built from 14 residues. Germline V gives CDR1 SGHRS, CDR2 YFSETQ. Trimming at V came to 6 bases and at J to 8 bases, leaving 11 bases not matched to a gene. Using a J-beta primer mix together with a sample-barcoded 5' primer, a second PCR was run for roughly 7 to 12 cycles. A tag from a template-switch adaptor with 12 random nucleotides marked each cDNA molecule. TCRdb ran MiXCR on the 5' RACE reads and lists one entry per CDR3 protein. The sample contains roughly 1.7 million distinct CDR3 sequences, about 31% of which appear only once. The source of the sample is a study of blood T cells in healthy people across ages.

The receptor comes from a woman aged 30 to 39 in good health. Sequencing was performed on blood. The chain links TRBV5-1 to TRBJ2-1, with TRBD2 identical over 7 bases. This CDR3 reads CASKTGLPGDEQFF. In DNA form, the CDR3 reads TGCGCCAGCAAAACGGGACTACCGGGCGATGAGCAGTTCTTC.